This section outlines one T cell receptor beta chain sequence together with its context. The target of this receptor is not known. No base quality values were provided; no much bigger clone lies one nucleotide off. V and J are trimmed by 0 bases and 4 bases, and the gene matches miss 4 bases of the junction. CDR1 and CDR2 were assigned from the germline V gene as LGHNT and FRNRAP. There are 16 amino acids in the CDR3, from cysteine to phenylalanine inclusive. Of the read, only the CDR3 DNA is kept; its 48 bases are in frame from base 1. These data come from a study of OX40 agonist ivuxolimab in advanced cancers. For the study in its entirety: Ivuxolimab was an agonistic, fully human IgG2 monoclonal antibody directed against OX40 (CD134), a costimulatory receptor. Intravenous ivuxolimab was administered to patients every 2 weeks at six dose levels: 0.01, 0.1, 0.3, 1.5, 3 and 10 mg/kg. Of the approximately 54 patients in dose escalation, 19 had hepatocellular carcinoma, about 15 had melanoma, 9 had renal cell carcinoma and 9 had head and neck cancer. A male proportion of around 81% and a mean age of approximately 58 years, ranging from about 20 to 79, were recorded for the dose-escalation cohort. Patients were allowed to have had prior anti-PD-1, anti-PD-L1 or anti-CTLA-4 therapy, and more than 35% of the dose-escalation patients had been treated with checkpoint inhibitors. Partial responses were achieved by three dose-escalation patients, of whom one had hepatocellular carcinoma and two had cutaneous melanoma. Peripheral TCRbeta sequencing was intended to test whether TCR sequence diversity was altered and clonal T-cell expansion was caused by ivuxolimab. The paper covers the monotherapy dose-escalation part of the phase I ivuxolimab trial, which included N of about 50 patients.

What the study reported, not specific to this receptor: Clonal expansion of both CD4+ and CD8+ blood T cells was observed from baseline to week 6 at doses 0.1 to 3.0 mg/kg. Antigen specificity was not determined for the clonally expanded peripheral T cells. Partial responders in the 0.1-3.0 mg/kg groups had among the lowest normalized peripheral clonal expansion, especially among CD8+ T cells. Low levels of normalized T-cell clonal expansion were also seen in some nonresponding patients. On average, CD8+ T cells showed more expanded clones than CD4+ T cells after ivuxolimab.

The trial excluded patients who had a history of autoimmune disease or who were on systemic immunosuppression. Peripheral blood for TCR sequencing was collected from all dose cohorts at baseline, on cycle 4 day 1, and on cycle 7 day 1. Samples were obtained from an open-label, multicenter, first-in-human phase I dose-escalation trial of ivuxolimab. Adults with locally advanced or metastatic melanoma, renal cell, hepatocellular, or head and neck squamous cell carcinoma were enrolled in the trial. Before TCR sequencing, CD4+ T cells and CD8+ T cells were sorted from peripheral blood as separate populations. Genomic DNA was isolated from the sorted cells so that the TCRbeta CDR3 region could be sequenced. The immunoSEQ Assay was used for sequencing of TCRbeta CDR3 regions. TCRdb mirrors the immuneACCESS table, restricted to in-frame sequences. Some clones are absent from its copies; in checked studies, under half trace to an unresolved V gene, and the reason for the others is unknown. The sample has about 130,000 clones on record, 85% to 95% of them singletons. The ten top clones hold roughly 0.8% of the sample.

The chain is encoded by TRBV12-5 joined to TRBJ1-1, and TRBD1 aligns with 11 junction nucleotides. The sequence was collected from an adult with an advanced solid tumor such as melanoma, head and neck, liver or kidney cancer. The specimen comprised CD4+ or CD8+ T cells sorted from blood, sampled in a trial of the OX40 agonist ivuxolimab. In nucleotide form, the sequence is TGTGCTAGTGGTTTGGTACTCGGGACAGGGGGCACTGAAGCTTTCTTT. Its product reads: CASGLVLGTGGTEAFF.